These T cell receptor beta chains were read from a single sample in a study of T cells after posttransplantation cyclophosphamide. The repertoire was sequenced with immunoSEQ multiplex PCR; TCRdb's copy has only in-frame clones and lacks some. The counts give tens of thousands of clones, none of them seen only once; 5.5% to 7% is held by the top ten. Sequenced material: PBMCs. These receptors were obtained from a man in his thirties or forties in good health and a related stem cell transplant donor. The CDR3 runs from the conserved cysteine through the conserved F or W. Each record gives: V gene, D gene, clone size, J gene, CDR3 protein, CDR3 DNA. The D gene is left open where the match is weak. Not every row has a clone size; where given, it reads once, few, many or a size class.

TRBV2	-	many	TRBJ1-1	CASSQSRKNTEAFF	TGTGCCAGCTCCCAGTCCAGGAAAAACACTGAAGCTTTCTTT
TRBV6-1	-	many	TRBJ1-5	CASSEALGGNRQPQHF	TGTGCCAGCAGTGAAGCGCTCGGGGGAAATCGACAGCCCCAGCATTTT
TRBV6-6	TRBD1	many	TRBJ1-5	CASSFDPTGGNQPQHF	TGTGCCAGCAGTTTCGACCCCACAGGGGGCAATCAGCCCCAGCATTTT
TRBV9	-	-	TRBJ2-5	CASSVGGANQETQYF	TGTGCCAGCAGCGTAGGCGGGGCCAACCAAGAGACCCAGTACTTC
TRBV6-1	TRBD1	many	TRBJ2-7	CASHPGTVSYEQYF	TGTGCCTCTCACCCCGGGACAGTCTCCTACGAGCAGTACTTC
TRBV5-1	-	many	TRBJ1-1	CASSLGVATVLEAFF	TGCGCCAGCAGCTTGGGAGTGGCGACAGTTCTTGAAGCTTTCTTT
TRBV28	-	many	TRBJ2-1	CASSFLQYNEQFF	TGTGCCAGCAGTTTCCTACAGTACAATGAGCAGTTCTTC
TRBV27	-	many	TRBJ2-7	CASSLTGRYEQYF	TGTGCCAGCAGTTTGACAGGACGCTACGAGCAGTACTTC
TRBV7-9	-	many	TRBJ1-5	CASSLEGQPQHF	TGTGCCAGCAGCTTAGAAGGGCAGCCCCAGCATTTT
TRBV12-3/TRBV12-4	-	few	TRBJ2-7	CASSQKFYEQYF	TGTGCCAGCAGCCAAAAATTCTACGAGCAGTACTTC
TRBV6-1	-	many	TRBJ1-5	CASSGEKGPQPQHF	TGTGCCAGCAGTGGAGAGAAAGGCCCCCAGCCCCAGCATTTT
TRBV7-2	-	many	TRBJ2-7	CASSPRGRGSSYEQYF	TGTGCCAGCAGCCCCCGGGGCAGGGGAAGCTCCTACGAGCAGTACTTC
TRBV10-1	TRBD1	many	TRBJ1-2	CASSDHPADRDFNYGYTF	TGCGCCAGCAGTGACCATCCCGCCGACAGGGACTTTAACTATGGCTACACCTTC
TRBV28	-	few	TRBJ1-6	CASSLPQGAGNNSPLHF	TGTGCCAGCAGTTTACCCCAAGGGGCAGGGAACAATTCACCCCTCCACTTT
TRBV5-1	-	many	TRBJ2-5	CASSNSRGLETQYF	TGCGCCAGCAGCAATTCGCGGGGACTGGAGACCCAGTACTTC
TRBV19	-	many	TRBJ1-1	CASSIRQMNTEAFF	TGTGCCAGTAGTATCCGACAGATGAACACTGAAGCTTTCTTT
TRBV10-2	TRBD2	many	TRBJ2-7	CASSVWLAGLEQYF	TGCGCCAGCAGTGTCTGGCTAGCGGGTCTTGAGCAGTACTTC
TRBV9	TRBD1	many	TRBJ1-1	CASSVEQGAGSTEAFF	TGTGCCAGCAGCGTAGAACAGGGGGCTGGTTCTACTGAAGCTTTCTTT
TRBV28	-	many	TRBJ1-2	CASSLSSGGGYGYTF	TGTGCCAGCAGTTTGTCTTCGGGCGGGGGATATGGCTACACCTTC
TRBV27	-	-	TRBJ2-1	CASSLPPTSSYNEQFF	TGTGCCAGCAGTTTACCCCCTACTAGCTCCTACAATGAGCAGTTCTTC
TRBV10-1	-	many	TRBJ1-2	CAINREAEYGYTF	TGCGCCATCAACCGAGAGGCGGAGTATGGCTACACCTTC
TRBV6-1	-	many	TRBJ1-2	CASSYWDTANYGYTF	TGTGCCAGCAGCTATTGGGACACAGCTAACTATGGCTACACCTTC
TRBV9	-	-	TRBJ2-5	CASSVDQVVETQYF	TGTGCCAGCAGCGTAGATCAGGTAGTAGAGACCCAGTACTTC
TRBV12-3/TRBV12-4	TRBD2	few	TRBJ2-3	CASSLARLAGVTDTQYF	TGTGCCAGCAGTTTAGCGCGGCTAGCGGGGGTCACAGATACGCAGTATTTT
TRBV6-6	-	many	TRBJ1-6	CASSYSAGNYNSPLHF	TGTGCCAGCAGTTACTCTGCAGGGAACTATAATTCACCCCTCCACTTT
TRBV12-3/TRBV12-4	TRBD1	few	TRBJ2-3	CASSPGQGGDTQYF	TGTGCCAGCAGCCCGGGACAGGGAGGGGATACGCAGTATTTT
TRBV6-1	-	many	TRBJ2-2	CASTREETGELFF	TGTGCCAGCACCAGGGAAGAGACCGGGGAGCTGTTTTTT
TRBV2	-	many	TRBJ1-5	CASSLLEGQPQHF	TGTGCCAGCAGTTTATTGGAGGGTCAGCCCCAGCATTTT
TRBV10-3	TRBD1	many	TRBJ2-7	CAIRIQGAYEQYF	TGTGCCATCAGAATACAGGGGGCCTACGAGCAGTACTTC
TRBV19	-	many	TRBJ1-2	CASSIRGAGYTF	TGTGCCAGTAGTATCAGGGGCGCCGGCTACACCTTC
TRBV7-7	-	many	TRBJ2-1	CASSLDGTSPMKQFF	TGTGCTAGCAGCTTAGACGGGACTTCCCCAATGAAGCAGTTCTTC
TRBV4-2	-	many	TRBJ2-1	CASSQDITSPYNEQFF	TGTGCCAGCAGCCAAGATATAACTAGCCCCTACAATGAGCAGTTCTTC
TRBV19	-	many	TRBJ1-1	CASSISRGTEAFF	TGTGCCAGTAGTATTTCAAGAGGCACTGAAGCTTTCTTT
TRBV28	-	many	TRBJ1-1	CAANRVNTEAFF	TGTGCCGCAAACCGGGTGAACACTGAAGCTTTCTTT
TRBV28	-	many	TRBJ1-6	CASSQPGVSPLHF	TGTGCCAGCAGCCAACCCGGGGTTTCACCCCTCCACTTT
TRBV29-1	TRBD2	few	TRBJ2-5	CSVLTSGGMKGGQETQYF	TGCAGCGTTTTGACTAGCGGGGGGATGAAGGGCGGCCAAGAGACCCAGTACTTC
TRBV19	TRBD1	many	TRBJ1-4	CASSIVGTAGEKLFF	TGTGCCAGTAGTATAGTCGGGACAGCGGGAGAGAAACTGTTTTTT
TRBV19	-	many	TRBJ2-2	CASSRGSGWTGELFF	TGTGCCAGTAGTCGGGGGTCAGGTTGGACCGGGGAGCTGTTTTTT
TRBV7-2	TRBD1	many	TRBJ1-2	CASSRRGLYGYTF	TGTGCCAGCAGCCGCAGGGGGCTCTATGGCTACACCTTC
TRBV28	-	few	TRBJ2-5	CASSFKGGWQETQYF	TGTGCCAGCAGTTTTAAGGGGGGGTGGCAAGAGACCCAGTACTTC
TRBV6-6	TRBD1	many	TRBJ2-7	CASSHGQAKRYEQYF	TGTGCCAGCAGCCACGGACAGGCCAAACGCTACGAGCAGTACTTC
TRBV13	-	many	TRBJ1-1	CASSLYGQMNTEAFF	TGTGCCAGCAGCTTATACGGACAGATGAACACTGAAGCTTTCTTT
TRBV27	-	many	TRBJ1-2	CASSEQGYGYTF	TGTGCCAGCAGTGAACAGGGATATGGCTACACCTTC
TRBV2	-	many	TRBJ1-3	CASSPRSNSGNTIYF	TGTGCCAGCAGTCCGCGTTCCAACTCTGGAAACACCATATATTTT
TRBV4-3	TRBD1	many	TRBJ1-4	CASSQTTGTLRANEKLFF	TGCGCCAGCAGCCAAACGACAGGGACTCTGAGGGCTAATGAAAAACTGTTTTTT
TRBV6-2/TRBV6-3	-	many	TRBJ1-3	CASSYPGTGNTIYF	TGTGCCAGCAGTTATCCAGGGACTGGAAACACCATATATTTT
TRBV25-1	TRBD1	few	TRBJ2-7	CASSHRDRAPYQQYF	TGTGCCAGCAGTCACCGGGACAGGGCTCCCTACCAGCAGTACTTC
TRBV5-6	TRBD1	many	TRBJ1-4	CASSQSGQGYEKLFF	TGTGCCAGCAGCCAATCGGGACAGGGCTATGAAAAACTGTTTTTT
TRBV18	-	many	TRBJ2-3	CASSPGQSTDTQYF	TGTGCCAGCTCACCAGGACAGAGCACAGATACGCAGTATTTT
TRBV7-3	TRBD2	many	TRBJ2-3	CASSLTTTSGGAQTQYF	TGTGCCAGCAGCTTAACAACAACTAGCGGGGGGGCGCAAACGCAGTATTTT
TRBV19	-	few	TRBJ1-5	CASSQPRQGNQPQHF	TGTGCCAGTAGCCAGCCCCGCCAGGGAAATCAGCCCCAGCATTTT
TRBV11-2	-	many	TRBJ2-5	CASSRTIQLQETQYF	TGTGCCAGCAGCCGGACTATACAACTCCAAGAGACCCAGTACTTC
TRBV9	-	many	TRBJ2-6	CASSVARSGANVLTF	TGTGCCAGCAGCGTAGCCAGATCTGGGGCCAACGTCCTGACTTTC
TRBV4-2	-	many	TRBJ1-1	CASSPGGEMNTEAFF	TGTGCCAGCAGCCCGGGGGGGGAAATGAACACTGAAGCTTTCTTT
TRBV5-1	TRBD1	many	TRBJ2-4	CASSFGTEAKNIQYF	TGCGCCAGCAGCTTCGGGACAGAAGCCAAAAACATTCAGTACTTC
TRBV12-3/TRBV12-4	TRBD1	few	TRBJ1-2	CASSLGQGAGYTF	TGTGCCAGCAGTTTAGGGCAGGGGGCCGGCTACACCTTC
TRBV7-3	TRBD1	many	TRBJ1-1	CASSPGTVNTEAFF	TGTGCCAGCAGCCCTGGGACAGTGAACACTGAAGCTTTCTTT
TRBV25-1	TRBD1	many	TRBJ2-5	CASSASGTGQETQYF	TGTGCCAGCAGTGCCTCCGGGACAGGTCAAGAGACCCAGTACTTC
TRBV7-2	-	many	TRBJ2-3	CASSLGTLTDTQYF	TGTGCCAGCAGCCTCGGGACTCTCACAGATACGCAGTATTTT